This record concerns one TCR beta chain sequence. This clonotype occurred many times. It has no known antigen specificity. It has no much larger one-base neighbor in the sample; base qualities were not kept. These data originate in a study of CD8+CD57+ T cells in acquired aplastic anemia (dated by TCRdb to the late 2010s). About the study as a whole: On average, sorted CD4+ and CD8+ cells yielded approximately 3 ug of extracted DNA, with a range of roughly 0.17 to 30 ug. An average of around 10 million reads for CD4+ cells and approximately 12 million reads for CD8+ cells was obtained from healthy donor samples. General study outcomes and caveats: No significant difference in CD8+ Simpson's diversity was found between patients and healthy controls (P=0.060). Approximately 31 CD8+ CDR3 sequences were found in both patients and controls but appeared to be highly expressed in patients and within the immunodominant clones of the patients.

TCR beta VDJ combination and CDR3 sequence profiling used genomic DNA as the template. An Illumina HiSeq 2000 was the platform used for TCR repertoire sequencing. The source study handled its data this way. Repertoires were assessed using TRBV/TRBJ rearrangement plots, CDR3 size and DJ length profiles, and Simpson's diversity index. The most abundant DNA sequence in the deep sequencing data was taken as the immunodominant clone. CDR3 amino acid sequences were checked for sharing across subjects and were also compared against the VDJdb database and published repertoires. TCRdb reanalyzed the raw reads on its own, using fastp at Q25 for trimming and MiXCR for clone calling, and kept in-frame beta chains. A single entry per CDR3 protein holds the most common genes and DNA from its merged rows. For this entry, the V and J calls and clone size follow TCRdb and not the study's own pipeline. Across this sample there are under 250,000 distinct CDR3 sequences, with 34% seen only once. The top ten hold around 1.1% of the sample.

From cysteine to phenylalanine, the CDR3 is 12 amino acids long. The kept DNA is CDR3 alone, 36 bases in frame from the first base. For CDR1 and CDR2, the germline V gene (reference sequence) lists DFQATT and SNEGSKA. Trimming takes 1 base from V and 6 bases from J, and the germline ends sit 9 bases apart. In the study, sorted CD4+ and CD8+ blood T cells from patients with severe aplastic anemia and from healthy subjects underwent deep sequencing of TCR repertoires. Ficoll-Paque density gradient centrifugation was used to isolate peripheral blood mononuclear cells. Before DNA was extracted, CD4+ and CD8+ T cells were sorted using either FACS or magnetic beads.

The sequence links TRBV20-1 to TRBJ1-1; the D gene assignment is ambiguous. This TCR came from a human donor in good health, serving as a control. Sequencing was done on a sample of sorted CD4+, CD8+, or CD8+CD57+ T cells (not recorded which) from PBMCs. The DNA sequence follows: TGCAGTGCTAGAGTCTTGGACTCTGAAGCTTTCTTT. Its protein is CSARVLDSEAFF.